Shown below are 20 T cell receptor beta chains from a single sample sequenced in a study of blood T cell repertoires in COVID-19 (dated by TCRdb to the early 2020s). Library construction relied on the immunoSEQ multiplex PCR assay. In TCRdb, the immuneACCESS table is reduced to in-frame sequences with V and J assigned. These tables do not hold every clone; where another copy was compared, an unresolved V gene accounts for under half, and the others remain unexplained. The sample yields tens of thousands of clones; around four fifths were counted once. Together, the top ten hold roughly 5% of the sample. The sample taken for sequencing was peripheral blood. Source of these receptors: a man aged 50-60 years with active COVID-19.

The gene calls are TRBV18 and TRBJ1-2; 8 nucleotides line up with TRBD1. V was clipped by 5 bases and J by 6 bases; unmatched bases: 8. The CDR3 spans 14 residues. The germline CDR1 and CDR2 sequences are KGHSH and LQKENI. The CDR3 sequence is CASSSLDRVDGYTF. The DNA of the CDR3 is TGTGCCAGCTCATCCTTGGACAGGGTCGATGGCTACACCTTC.

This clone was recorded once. The CDR3 DNA follows: TGTGCCAGCAGCCGAGGGGACAGCTACGAGCAGTACTTC. This codes for CASSRGDSYEQYF. This chain uses TRBV21-1 with TRBJ2-7; the D segment call TRBD1 is taken from the table without a DNA check. TRBV21-1 is described as a pseudogene. The CDR3 has 13 residues.

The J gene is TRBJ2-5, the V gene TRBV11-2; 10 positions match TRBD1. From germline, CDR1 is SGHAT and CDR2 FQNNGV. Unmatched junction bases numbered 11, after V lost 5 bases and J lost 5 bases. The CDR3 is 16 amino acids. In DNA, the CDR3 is TGTGCCAGCAGCCAAAACCCGGGACAGGGGTGGGAGACCCAGTACTTC. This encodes CASSQNPGQGWETQYF. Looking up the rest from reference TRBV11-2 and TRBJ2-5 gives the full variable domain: EAGVAQSPRYKIIEKRQSVAFWCNPISGHATLYWYQQILGQGPKLLIQFQNNGVVDDSQLPKDRFSAERLKGVDSTLKIQPAKLEDSAVYLCASSQNPGQGWETQYFGPGTRLLVL.

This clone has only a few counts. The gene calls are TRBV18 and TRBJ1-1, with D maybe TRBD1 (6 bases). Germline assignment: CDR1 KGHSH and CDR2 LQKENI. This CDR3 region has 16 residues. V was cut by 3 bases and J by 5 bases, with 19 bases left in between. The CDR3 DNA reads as TGTGCCAGCTCACCTCCCTTTGGGGGCGGGAGGACTGAAGCTTTCTTT. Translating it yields CASSPPFGGGRTEAFF.

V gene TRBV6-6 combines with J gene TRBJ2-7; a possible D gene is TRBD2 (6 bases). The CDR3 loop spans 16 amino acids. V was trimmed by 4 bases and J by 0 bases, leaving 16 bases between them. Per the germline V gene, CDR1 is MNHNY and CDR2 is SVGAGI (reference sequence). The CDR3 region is CASSWRQGGPSYEQYF. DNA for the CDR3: TGTGCCAGCAGTTGGCGGCAGGGAGGCCCCTCCTACGAGCAGTACTTC.

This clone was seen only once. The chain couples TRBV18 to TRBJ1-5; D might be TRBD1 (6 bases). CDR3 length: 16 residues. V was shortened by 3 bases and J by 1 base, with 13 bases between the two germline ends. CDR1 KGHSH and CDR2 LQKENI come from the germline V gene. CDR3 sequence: CASSPTPGASNQPQHF. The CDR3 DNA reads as TGTGCCAGCTCACCCACCCCAGGGGCCAGCAATCAGCCCCAGCATTTT. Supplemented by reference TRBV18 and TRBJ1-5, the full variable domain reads NAGVMQNPRHLVRRRGQEARLRCSPMKGHSHVYWYRQLPEEGLKFMVYLQKENIIDESGMPKERFSAEFPKEGPSILRIQQVVRGDSAAYFCASSPTPGASNQPQHFGDGTRLSIL.

The CDR3 region has the DNA TGTGCCAGTAGTAAATACTCAAGCCAGGGGGATGAGCAGTTCTTC. It encodes CASSKYSSQGDEQFF. The chain employs TRBV19 and TRBJ2-1; 7 bases match TRBD1. V was pared by 4 bases and J by 8 bases, with 11 bases of the junction left unmatched. CDR1 and CDR2 (germline): LNHDA, SQIVND (reference sequence). This CDR3 contains 15 residues.

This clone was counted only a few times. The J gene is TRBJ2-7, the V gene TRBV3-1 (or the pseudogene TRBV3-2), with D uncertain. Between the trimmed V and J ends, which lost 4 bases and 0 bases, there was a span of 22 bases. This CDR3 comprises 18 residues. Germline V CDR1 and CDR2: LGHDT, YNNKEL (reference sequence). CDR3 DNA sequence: TGTGCCAGCAGCCCCCTAGTCCGGCGCAAAGGAAGCTCCTACGAGCAGTACTTC. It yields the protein CASSPLVRRKGSSYEQYF.

The CDR3 region has the DNA TGCGCCAGCAGCTTTCAAGCAGGGATGAACACTGAAGCTTTCTTT. Translated, it gives CASSFQAGMNTEAFF. The chain uses TRBV5-1 and TRBJ1-1; maybe TRBD1 (5 bases). This CDR3 has 15 amino acids. Germline V gives CDR1 SGHRS, CDR2 YFSETQ. V lost 2 bases to trimming and J lost 0 bases, with 11 bases between them.

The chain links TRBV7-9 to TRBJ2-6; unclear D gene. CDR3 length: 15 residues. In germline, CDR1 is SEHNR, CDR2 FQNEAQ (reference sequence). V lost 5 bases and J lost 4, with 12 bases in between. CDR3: CASSRGDPGANVLTF. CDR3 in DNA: TGTGCCAGCAGCCGCGGTGACCCCGGGGCCAACGTCCTGACTTTC. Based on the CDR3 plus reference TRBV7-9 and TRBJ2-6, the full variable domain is DTGVSQNPRHKITKRGQNVTFRCDPISEHNRLYWYRQTLGQGPEFLTYFQNEAQLEKSRLLSDRFSAERPKGSFSTLEIQRTEQGDSAMYLCASSRGDPGANVLTFGAGSRLTVL.

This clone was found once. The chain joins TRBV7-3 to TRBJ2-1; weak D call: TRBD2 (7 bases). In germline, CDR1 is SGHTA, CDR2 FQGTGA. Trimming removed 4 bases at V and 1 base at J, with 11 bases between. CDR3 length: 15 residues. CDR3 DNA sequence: TGTGCCAGCAGCTCCGGGGGGCCGTCCTACAATGAGCAGTTCTTC. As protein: CASSSGGPSYNEQFF.

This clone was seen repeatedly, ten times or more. Here the CDR3 reads CASSMQGYTEAFF. CDR3 DNA: TGTGCCAGCAGTATGCAGGGATACACTGAAGCTTTCTTT. The chain joins TRBV28 to TRBJ1-1, with D tentatively TRBD1 (5 bases). The CDR3 extends over 13 amino acids. Per the germline V gene, CDR1 is MDHEN and CDR2 is SYDVKM. Between the trimmed V and J ends, which lost 5 bases and 3 bases, there was a span of 10 bases. The full variable domain, rest sourced from reference TRBV28 and TRBJ1-1, is DVKVTQSSRYLVKRTGEKVFLECVQDMDHENMFWYRQDPGLGLRLIYFSYDVKMKEKGDIPEGYSVSREKKERFSLILESASTNQTSMYLCASSMQGYTEAFFGQGTRLTVV.

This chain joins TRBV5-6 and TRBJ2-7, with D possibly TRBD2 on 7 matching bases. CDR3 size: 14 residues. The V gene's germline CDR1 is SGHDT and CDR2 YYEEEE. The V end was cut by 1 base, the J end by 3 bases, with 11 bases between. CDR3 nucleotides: TGTGCCAGCAGCTTGAGGGGGGGCTTCTACGAGCAGTACTTC. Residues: CASSLRGGFYEQYF.

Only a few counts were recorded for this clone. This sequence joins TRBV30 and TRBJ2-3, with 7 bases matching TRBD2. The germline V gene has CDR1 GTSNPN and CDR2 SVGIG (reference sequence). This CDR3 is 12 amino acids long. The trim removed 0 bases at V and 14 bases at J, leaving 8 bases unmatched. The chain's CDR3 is CAWSVEGPGGYF. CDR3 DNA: TGTGCCTGGAGTGTTGAAGGGCCGGGAGGGTATTTT. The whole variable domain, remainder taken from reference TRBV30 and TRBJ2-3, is SQTIHQWPATLVQPVGSPLSLECTVEGTSNPNLYWYRQAAGRGLQLLFYSVGIGQISSEVPQNLSASRPQDRQFILSSKKLLLSDSGFYLCAWSVEGPGGYFGPGTRLTVL.

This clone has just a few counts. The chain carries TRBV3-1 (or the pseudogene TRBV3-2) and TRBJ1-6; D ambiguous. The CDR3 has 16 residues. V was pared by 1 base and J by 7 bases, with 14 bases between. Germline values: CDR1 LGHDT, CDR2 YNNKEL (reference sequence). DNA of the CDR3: TGTGCCAGCAGCCAAGGTTGGGCAACCAGGAATTCACCCCTCCACTTT. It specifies CASSQGWATRNSPLHF.

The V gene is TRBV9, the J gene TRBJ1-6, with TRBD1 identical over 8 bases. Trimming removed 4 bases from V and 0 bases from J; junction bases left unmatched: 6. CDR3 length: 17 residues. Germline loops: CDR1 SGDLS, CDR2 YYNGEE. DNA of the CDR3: TGTGCCAGCAGCTCCCGGGACAGGAGCTCCTATAATTCACCCCTCCACTTT. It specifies CASSSRDRSSYNSPLHF.

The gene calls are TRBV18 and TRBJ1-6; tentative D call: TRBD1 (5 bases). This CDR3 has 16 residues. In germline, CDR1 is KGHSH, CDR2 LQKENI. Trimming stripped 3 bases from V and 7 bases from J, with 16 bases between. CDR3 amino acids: CASSPGAGHANSPLHF. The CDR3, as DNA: TGTGCCAGCTCACCTGGGGCCGGACACGCAAATTCACCCCTCCACTTT.

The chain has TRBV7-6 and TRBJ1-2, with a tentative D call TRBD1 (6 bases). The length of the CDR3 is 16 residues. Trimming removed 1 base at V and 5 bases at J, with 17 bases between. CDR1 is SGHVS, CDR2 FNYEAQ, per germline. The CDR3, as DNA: TGTGCCAGCAGCTTAGGACAGGATACCGGTCTTTATGGCTACACCTTC. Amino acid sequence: CASSLGQDTGLYGYTF.

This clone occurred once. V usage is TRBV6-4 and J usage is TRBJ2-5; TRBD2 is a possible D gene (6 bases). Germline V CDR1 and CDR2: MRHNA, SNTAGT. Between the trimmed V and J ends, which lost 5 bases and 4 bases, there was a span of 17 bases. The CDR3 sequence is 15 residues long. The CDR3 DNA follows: TGTGCCAGCAGTAAGCGGGTCACAAAGGTAGAGACCCAGTACTTC. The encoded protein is CASSKRVTKVETQYF.

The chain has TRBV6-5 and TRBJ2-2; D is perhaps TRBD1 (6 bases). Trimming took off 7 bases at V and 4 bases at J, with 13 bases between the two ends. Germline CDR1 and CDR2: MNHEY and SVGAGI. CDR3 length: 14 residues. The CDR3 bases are TGTGCCAGCAATTCAGGGGCCCCCACCGGGGAGCTGTTTTTT. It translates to CASNSGAPTGELFF.